The 5 T cell receptor beta chains below were found in one sample sequenced in a study of vaccination and CD4 T cells after COVID-19. These receptors have no identified antigens. With the Oncomine TCR Beta short-read assay, DNA from cultured CD4+ T cells was sequenced. Genomic DNA extraction was carried out from cultured CD4+ T cells. In TCRdb, the PCR reads were re-called with MiXCR into one record per CDR3 protein. Of over 8,500 distinct CDR3 sequences in the sample, almost 30% were seen once. Treatment reported: roughly 10-day PBMC culture with coronavirus spike peptide pools or control peptides (ViraFEST assay). CD4+ T-cell collection from the unexposed donor predated the COVID-19 pandemic (2011-2018). Sequencing was carried out using CD4+ T cells from blood, cultured in vitro. The receptor source for this set is a human donor in good health.

This clonotype turned up a few times. J is TRBJ2-5 and V is TRBV20-1; D call uncertain. Germline V gene lookup returns CDR1 DFQATT and CDR2 SNEGSKA (reference sequence). There are 11 residues in the CDR3. Trimming took off 2 bases at V and 4 bases at J, with 5 bases between the two ends. The CDR3 region is CSARPLETQYF. The CDR3 DNA sequence: TGCAGTGCTAGACCTCTAGAGACCCAGTACTTC.

A few counts support this clonotype. The chain has TRBV5-4 and TRBJ1-1; 8 bases fit TRBD1. V lost 4 bases and J lost 4; bases outside the gene matches: 6. Germline CDR1 SGHNT, CDR2 YYREEE (reference sequence). The CDR3 is 14 amino acids. The CDR3 protein is CASSPLGQGTEAFF. DNA of the CDR3: TGTGCCAGCAGCCCGCTCGGACAGGGCACTGAAGCTTTCTTT.

This clonotype has only a few counts. V is TRBV27 and J is TRBJ2-7, with 9 bases matching TRBD1. The CDR3 runs 14 residues. Per germline, CDR1 MNHEY and CDR2 SMNVEV (reference sequence). V lost 8 bases, J lost 0 bases, and 5 bases stayed unmatched. The CDR3 loop is CASFGTGSSYEQYF. CDR3 DNA sequence: TGTGCCAGCTTCGGGACAGGGAGCTCCTACGAGCAGTACTTC.

This clonotype occurred a few times. This chain links TRBV6-5 with TRBJ2-3, with a weak D call TRBD2 (6 bases). Germline CDR1 and CDR2: MNHEY and SVGAGI. Trimming took off 0 bases at V and 6 bases at J, with 13 bases between the two ends. The length of the CDR3 is 15 residues. CDR3 in DNA: TGTGCCAGCAGTTACTCGGAACAGCGGGCGGATACGCAGTATTTT. Residues: CASSYSEQRADTQYF.

The DNA of the CDR3 is TGTGCCAGCAGTCATCCGGGACTAGCGGGAGTGGCGGGGACCCAGTACTTC. This codes for CASSHPGLAGVAGTQYF. This chain uses TRBV28 with TRBJ2-5, with TRBD2 identical over 14 bases. J gave up 7 bases and V 5 bases, and 12 bases lay outside the gene matches. This CDR3 comprises 17 residues. In germline, CDR1 is MDHEN, CDR2 SYDVKM.